Sequencing of this T cell receptor (beta chain) was carried out in a study of somatic mutations in cytotoxic T cells in rheumatoid arthritis (dated by TCRdb to 2016 to 2017). For the wider study: A FACSAria II or Sony SH800 was used to flow-sort some V beta antibody-stained T-cell populations at nearly 100% purity, and TCRB sequencing was also done on sorted V beta1+ cells. In newly diagnosed rheumatoid arthritis without treatment, the study examined if expanded CD8+ T-cell clones harbor somatic mutations, relying on TCRB deep sequencing to characterize clonality. Patients and controls did not essentially differ in median age, which was nearly identical between the groups. TCRB deep sequencing covered 65 patients with rheumatoid arthritis along with 15 to 25 healthy controls.

The approximately 22 healthy controls were blood donors whose buffy coats were used; they had a median age of approximately 61 years (range about 21-75), and less than 60% were female. Flow cytometry confirmed the purity of CD4+ and CD8+ cells that had been isolated by positive magnetic bead selection on an AutoMACS. Ficoll-Paque PLUS density gradient separation was used to isolate peripheral blood mononuclear cells. Nucleospin Tissue or Tissue XS kits were used to extract DNA from CD4-enriched, CD8-enriched or PBMC samples, and a Qubit 2.0 fluorometer was used for quantification. Results and caveats for the whole study, not just this receptor: The finding that TRBV07 was slightly underrepresented in patients was left unadjusted for multiple comparisons. Rheumatoid arthritis patients and age-matched healthy controls did not significantly differ in CD8+ T-cell clonality. The expanded CD8+ clones had unknown antigen targets, and not appearing in virus-specific databases did not rule out that they were virus-specific. An increase of CD8+ clonality with age was seen in patients (Spearman r ≈ 0.49) but not in healthy controls. Several identical CD8+ TCRB sequences were found in both blood and synovial fluid, and in about an eighth of the roughly 65 patients the largest CD8+ clone exceeded 20% of CD8+ cells.

The junction carries 11 bases between V and J, which are trimmed by 2 bases and 3 bases respectively. From its cysteine to its phenylalanine, the CDR3 spans 15 amino acids. Kept here is only the CDR3 DNA, which spans 45 bases and is read in frame from base 1. CDR1 MDHEN and CDR2 SYDVKM were looked up in the germline V gene. Concerning this clone: Its specific antigen is unknown. No base-level quality is on record; no much larger clone is a single base apart.

TCRB CDR3 sequencing used the immunoSEQ assay on genomic DNA. Per the original workflow: Nothing other than productive TCRB rearrangements was included in the analyses. Defining a clone by its unique TCRB CDR3 sequence, the study calculated clonality as a productive clonality index derived from Shannon entropy. To calculate repertoire overlap between two samples, the template counts of each clone were considered relative to each sample's total templates. V-gene usage from TCRB sequencing and V-gene usage measured by flow cytometry were correlated (Spearman r of around 0.6). Here the immuneACCESS table is served through TCRdb, limited to in-frame sequences with V and J called. Missing clones are a known gap in these copies; in checked studies unresolved V genes cover under half, and the rest lacks a known reason. V and J calls and clone size come straight from that table; D and trimming were deduced from the DNA. This sample comprises under 20,000 clones, about 90% of them detected only once. 15% of the sample is in the top ten clones.

This clonotype was obtained from a man between 40 and 49 years old in good health. The chain joins TRBV28 to TRBJ1-5, with no confident D gene call. The sequenced sample consisted of CD8+ T cells sorted from blood. The sequence in DNA is TGTGCCAGCAGTTTACATGCGGGGTCCAATCAGCCCCAGCATTTT. This is translated as CASSLHAGSNQPQHF.